A single sample is the source of the 9 T cell receptor beta chains below, sequenced in a study of tumor-infiltrating lymphocytes in primary liver carcinoma. Germline DNA was extracted alongside blood RNA, which was obtained from unsorted whole blood. TCR beta cDNA was reverse-transcribed from about 0.45 ug of total RNA. The reaction used a constant-region primer and ProtoScript II reverse transcriptase. For TCR beta, libraries were produced by three nested multiplex PCR rounds using slightly modified ARM-PCR. For approximately 11 cycles apiece, the opening two PCR rounds ran with TRBV1-TRBV30 forward primers and a C-beta reverse primer. TCRdb re-called the multiplex PCR reads with MiXCR, one entry per CDR3 protein. The sample includes approximately 340,000 distinct CDR3 sequences, about two thirds of them seen just once. Source material: peripheral blood. The receptors here all came from a man in his forties with primary liver carcinoma and hepatitis B virus infection.

Note on this clonotype: The junction does not match germline at one end; this may be a read error. The V call is TRBV5-5, the J call TRBJ2-1, with unresolved D. The DNA matches TRBJ2-7 better at its end, which makes the J call doubtful. The CDR3 sequence is 15 residues long. The germline gives CDR1 SGHKS, CDR2 YYEKEE (reference sequence). This chain's CDR3 is CASGLIPGRYNEQYF. In DNA form, the CDR3 reads TGTGCCAGCGGCTTGATTCCCGGACGGTACAATGAGCAGTACTTC.

With regard to this clonotype: It may be a read error: a sequence one base away is much more abundant. V and J are TRBV6-5 and TRBJ1-2; the match to TRBD1 covers 10 bases. The V gene's germline CDR1 is MNHEY and CDR2 SVGAGI. V lost 6 bases to trimming and J lost 8 bases; unmatched junction nucleotides: 6. The CDR3 contains 13 residues. CDR3 in DNA: TGTGCCAGCAGACCGGGACAGGGGATAGGCTACACCTTC. Amino acids: CASRPGQGIGYTF.

Points on this clonotype: This may be a read error, as it is one base from a much larger clone. The chain carries TRBV12-5 and TRBJ2-5; TRBD1 matches 10 bases. The length of the CDR3 is 15 residues. CDR1 is LGHNT and CDR2 is FRNRAP in the germline V gene. For the CDR3, the DNA is TGTGCTAGAGGTTTGGGACAGGGGTACCAAGAGACCCAGTACTTC. Translating it yields CARGLGQGYQETQYF.

On this clonotype: A much larger clone lies one base from this, so it may be a read error. The V and J genes are TRBV6-6 and TRBJ2-2; 7 bases map to TRBD1. Trimming took 5 bases from V and 8 from J; bases not matched to a gene: 14. The germline gives CDR1 MNHNY, CDR2 SVGAGI (reference sequence). This CDR3 spans 16 amino acids. The CDR3 loop reads CASSETTGDGWGELFF. The CDR3, as DNA: TGTGCCAGCAGTGAAACCACAGGGGACGGGTGGGGGGAGCTGTTTTTT.

The chain recombines TRBV14 with TRBJ2-1, with D possibly TRBD1 on 5 matching bases. V was pared by 9 bases and J by 2 bases, with 17 bases between. The germline V gene has CDR1 SGHDN and CDR2 FVKESK. The CDR3 spans 15 residues. The CDR3, as DNA: TGTGCCAGTGGCGTTATCAGGGTTCCCTACAATGAGCAGTTCTTC. It codes for CASGVIRVPYNEQFF.

A remark on this clonotype: This may be a read error, as it is one base from a much larger clone. This chain connects TRBV6-5 to TRBJ2-3; TRBD1 aligns across 8 bases. Per germline, CDR1 MNHEY and CDR2 SVGAGI. This CDR3 has 14 amino acids. The CDR3 protein is CASSRSGGADTRYF. Here the CDR3 DNA reads TGTGCCAGCAGTCGGTCAGGGGGCGCAGATACGCGGTATTTT.

Of note for this clonotype: A read error may be the cause here, since a much bigger clone is one base away. For the CDR3, the DNA is TGTGCCAGCAGTTACCCGCGGGGGGGGAACACTGAAGCTATCTTT. Protein: CASSYPRGGNTEAIF. The chain joins TRBV6-5 to TRBJ1-1, with a possible D match to TRBD1 (5 bases). The CDR3 runs to 15 residues. The germline V gene encodes CDR1 MNHEY and CDR2 SVGAGI.

There are many counts of this clonotype. The chain links TRBV4-1 to TRBJ2-7; the D gene could be TRBD1 or TRBD2 (5 bases each). V was shortened by 0 bases and J by 2 bases, with 20 bases between the two germline ends. Germline V gene lookup returns CDR1 MGHRA and CDR2 YSYEKL. This CDR3 comprises 18 residues. CDR3 sequence: CASSQEMFLGRLTYEQYF. CDR3 sequence (DNA): TGCGCCAGCAGCCAAGAAATGTTTCTGGGACGCCTAACCTACGAGCAGTACTTC.

Comment on this clonotype: This clone may be a read error of a much larger clone one base away. This chain joins TRBV7-9 and TRBJ2-3; possibly TRBD2 for D (6 bases). The CDR3 consists of 14 residues. V lost 5 bases and J lost 14, with 23 bases in between. Germline loops: CDR1 SEHNR, CDR2 FQNEAQ (reference sequence). The CDR3 loop is CASSPPRELSRVYF. The CDR3 coding sequence is TGTGCCAGCAGCCCTCCACGGGAGTTATCAAGAGTGTATTTT.